This T cell receptor (beta chain) originates from a study of CD8 T cells in ankylosing spondylitis (dated by TCRdb to 2017 to 2019). Describing the broader study: The study profiled T cell receptor beta repertoires in healthy donors and ankylosing spondylitis patients to find disease-linked TCR variants. The full study cohort comprised 20 to 30 ankylosing spondylitis patients and around 100 healthy donors. Peripheral blood was sampled, and synovial fluid was additionally collected from ankylosing spondylitis patients.

Turning to this clonotype: Its binding antigen is unknown. No qualities accompany the bases; no much larger clone lies one base away.

The CDR3 spans 18 residues, from the cysteine through the phenylalanine. The retained sequence is limited to the CDR3, 54 bases, with the frame set at the first base. V drops 6 bases and J drops 5 bases, leaving 26 bases in between. CDR1 and CDR2, per the germline V gene, are SGHDN and FVKESK. The full study reports these points: A CD8+ phenotype was shown by the disease-linked clones, which were found at relatively low frequencies in peripheral blood. Some of the motif variants had been reported before in the synovial fluid and blood of reactive arthritis patients, a finding that suggests common disease-initiation mechanisms. A TCR beta motif of 8 or 9 highly homologous amino acid variants appeared characteristic of blood from ankylosing spondylitis patients. Significant enrichment of the disease-linked clones was reported in matched synovial fluid samples from ankylosing spondylitis patients.

The reads were generated on an Illumina MiSeq. TCR beta libraries were prepared by quantitative 5'-RACE with molecular barcodes. In the paper's pipeline: A new computational method, built on a probabilistic model of VDJ rearrangement, was used to identify disease-linked TCR variants. The public sequencing data were trimmed at Q25 with fastp and processed into clonotypes with MiXCR by TCRdb, which kept only in-frame beta chains. A single entry per CDR3 protein holds the most common genes and DNA from its merged rows. TCRdb's processing, not the authors', yielded these V and J calls. For this sample there are 30,000 to 45,000 distinct CDR3 sequences; approximately 15% appear just once. The ten largest account for about 49% of the sample.

The sample comprised blood. The V and J genes are TRBV14 and TRBJ2-4; TRBD2 might be the D gene, on 5 matching bases. This receptor was taken from a male donor with ankylosing spondylitis or in good health (not recorded which). The CDR3 protein is CASSIRELTSREENIQYF. The sequenced DNA: TGTGCCAGCAGTATCCGGGAACTCACCTCGAGGGAAGAAAACATTCAGTACTTC.